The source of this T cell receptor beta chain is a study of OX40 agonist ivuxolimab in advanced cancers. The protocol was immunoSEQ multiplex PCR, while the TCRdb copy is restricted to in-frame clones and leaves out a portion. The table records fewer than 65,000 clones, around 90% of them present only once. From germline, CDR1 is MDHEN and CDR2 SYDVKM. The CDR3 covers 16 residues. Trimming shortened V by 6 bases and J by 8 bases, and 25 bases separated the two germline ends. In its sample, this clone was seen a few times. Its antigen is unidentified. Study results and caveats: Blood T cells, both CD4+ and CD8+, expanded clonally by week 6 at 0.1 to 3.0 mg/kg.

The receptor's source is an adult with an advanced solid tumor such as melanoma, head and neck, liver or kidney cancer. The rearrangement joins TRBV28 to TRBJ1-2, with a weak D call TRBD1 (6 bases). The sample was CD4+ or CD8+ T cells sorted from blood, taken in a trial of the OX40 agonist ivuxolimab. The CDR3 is CASSRSQGDRRGGYTF. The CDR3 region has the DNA TGTGCCAGCAGCAGGTCCCAAGGAGACAGGCGGGGGGGCTACACCTTC.